This T cell receptor beta chain was found in a study of T cell repertoires in cytomegalovirus infection. TCRdb processed the reads anew with MiXCR; each CDR3 protein has one entry. Of 900,000 to 950,000 distinct CDR3 sequences in the sample, roughly 30% are singletons; the top ten hold about 14%. In regard to this clonotype: What it binds is not known.

V shed 6 bases and J 6 bases; nucleotides not matched to a gene: 16. CDR3 length: 16 amino acids. Germline loops: CDR1 WNHNN, CDR2 SYGVQD (reference sequence). This receptor was obtained from a human donor in good health (CMV status not recorded). Some clones in this sample may be carry-over from other donors' samples. The rearrangement uses TRBV10-1 and TRBJ2-7; 8 bases align to TRBD1. Source: cultured CD8+ T cells from PBMCs, taken from culture after CMV antigen stimulation. The CDR3 region is CASSPGGRGDLLEQYF. CDR3 in DNA: TGCGCCAGCAGCCCAGGGGGCCGGGGCGATCTACTCGAGCAGTACTTC.